This passage covers 10 T cell receptor beta chains from one sample sequenced in a study of cytomegalovirus exposure and HLA in healthy donors. TCRdb's copy holds only in-frame clones and misses some; the assay was immunoSEQ multiplex PCR. The repertoire holds roughly 280,000 clones, with about 86% as singletons. Material: PBMCs. These TCRs come from a woman aged 18 to 35 in good health and CMV-seronegative.

The chain carries TRBV7-8 and TRBJ2-3; TRBD2 aligns across 10 bases. V lost 3 bases and J lost 6; bases outside the gene matches: 3. This CDR3 spans 14 amino acids. Germline CDR1 is SGHVS and CDR2 is FQNEAQ. CDR3 region: CASSLLAGVDTQYF. DNA of the CDR3: TGTGCCAGCAGCTTGCTAGCGGGAGTCGATACGCAGTATTTT.

The chain employs TRBV30 and TRBJ2-2; D call uncertain. Trimming shortened V by 4 bases and J by 0 bases, and 15 bases separated the two germline ends. This CDR3 spans 16 amino acids. In germline, CDR1 is GTSNPN, CDR2 SVGIG (reference sequence). The DNA of the CDR3 is TGTGCCTGGAAGCCCACGCCTTACGCGAACACCGGGGAGCTGTTTTTT. Translating it yields CAWKPTPYANTGELFF.

This clone was counted once. The V and J genes are TRBV6-5 and TRBJ1-2; a possible D gene is TRBD1 (5 bases). Trimming left V 6 bases short and J 9 bases short, with 17 bases between. Germline assignment: CDR1 MNHEY and CDR2 SVGAGI. The CDR3 length is 13 residues. CDR3 sequence reads: CASSSPGVESYTF. CDR3 in DNA: TGTGCCAGCAGCTCCCCGGGGGTTGAAAGCTACACCTTC.

The chain carries TRBV7-8 and TRBJ2-1; perhaps TRBD1 as D (5 bases). The germline CDR1 and CDR2 sequences are SGHVS and FQNEAQ. The CDR3 is 14 residues long. Trimming stripped 0 bases from V and 9 bases from J, with 12 bases between. CDR3 in DNA: TGTGCCAGCAGCTTAGCGTGGGGCCGCGGTGAGCAGTTCTTC. This sequence encodes CASSLAWGRGEQFF.

The genes are TRBV7-9 and TRBJ1-1, with 7 positions matching TRBD1. V shed 5 bases, J shed 0 bases, and the junction held 9 bases outside the gene matches. Germline values: CDR1 SEHNR, CDR2 FQNEAQ (reference sequence). This CDR3 spans 16 amino acids. The DNA for the CDR3 is TGTGCCAGCAGCCCGAGACGGGACAGCATGAACACTGAAGCTTTCTTT. As protein: CASSPRRDSMNTEAFF.

This chain uses TRBV6-6 with TRBJ2-7, with 9 bases fitting TRBD2. This CDR3 spans 16 amino acids. Germline V gene lookup returns CDR1 MNHNY and CDR2 SVGAGI (reference sequence). V lost 0 bases, J lost 4 bases, and 7 bases stayed unmatched. CDR3 nucleotides: TGTGCCAGCAGTTACTCTGGCGGGAGGGCCCTTTACGAGCAGTACTTC. Translation: CASSYSGGRALYEQYF.

The V call is TRBV9, the J call TRBJ2-3, with TRBD2 matching over 7 bases. Germline CDR1 and CDR2: SGDLS and YYNGEE. The CDR3 is made up of 17 amino acids. Trimming took 4 bases from V and 3 from J; bases not matched to a gene: 14. Here the CDR3 reads CASSLSTGGRGTDTQYF. CDR3 bases: TGTGCCAGCAGCCTATCGACTGGCGGGAGAGGGACAGATACGCAGTATTTT.

This clone was counted a few times. The CDR3: CASSQDSNQPQHF. DNA of the CDR3: TGCGCCAGCAGCCAAGATTCTAATCAGCCCCAGCATTTT. The J gene is TRBJ1-5, the V gene TRBV4-3; D is uncertain. The germline V gene encodes CDR1 LGHNA and CDR2 YSLEER. The CDR3 loop spans 13 amino acids. With 0 bases removed from V and 4 bases from J, the gap between germline ends came to 4 bases.

This clone was detected a few times. This chain uses TRBV30 with TRBJ1-2; D not resolved. CDR3 size: 13 residues. V shed 2 bases and J shed 2 bases, with 9 bases lying between them. CDR1 and CDR2 (germline): GTSNPN, SVGIG (reference sequence). CDR3 DNA sequence: TGTGCCTGGAGTCCCCGAGCCAACTATGGCTACACCTTC. As protein: CAWSPRANYGYTF.

This clone was counted a few times. This chain joins TRBV30 and TRBJ2-5; weak D call: TRBD1 (6 bases). This CDR3 region has 13 residues. CDR1 GTSNPN and CDR2 SVGIG come from the germline V gene (reference sequence). With 2 bases removed from V and 5 bases from J, the gap between germline ends came to 12 bases. This chain's CDR3 is CAWSPQGSETQYF. CDR3 DNA: TGTGCCTGGAGTCCTCAGGGGTCGGAGACCCAGTACTTC.